The 21 T cell receptor beta chains below come from one sample, sequenced in a study of beta chain features in type 1 diabetes. Overall study findings and caveats: TCRB CDR3 length was moderately but significantly reduced in all four CD4+ subsets of Type 1 diabetes patients.

These receptors have no known antigen. Reverse transcription of all isolated RNA meant that expressed TCRB transcripts were sequenced. Only in-frame clones appear in the TCRdb table, and some are missing; sequencing was by immunoSEQ multiplex PCR. This table has hundreds of thousands of clones, roughly 13% appearing once. Sequencing used naive CD4+ T cells from blood. The source is a man aged 18 to 30 with type 1 diabetes.

The chain couples TRBV9 to TRBJ2-3; D may match TRBD1 or TRBD2 (5 bases each). The CDR3 covers 14 residues. Per germline, CDR1 SGDLS and CDR2 YYNGEE. With 9 bases removed from V and 0 bases from J, the gap between germline ends came to 14 bases. This chain's CDR3 is CATNEGFSTDTQYF. The CDR3 region has the DNA TGTGCCACCAACGAGGGGTTTAGCACAGATACGCAGTATTTT.

The rearrangement uses TRBV7-9 and TRBJ2-5; D gene ambiguous. V dropped 4 bases and J dropped 5 bases, with 14 bases sitting between them. This CDR3 has 14 residues. Germline V gene lookup returns CDR1 SEHNR and CDR2 FQNEAQ (reference sequence). The CDR3 nucleotides are TGTGCCAGCAGCTCCCCCCCAGGACGGGAGACCCAGTACTTC. Translated: CASSSPPGRETQYF.

This clone was seen a handful of times. The CDR3 loop reads CASSQLETQYF. CDR3 sequence (DNA): TGTGCCAGCAGTCAACTGGAGACCCAGTACTTC. The chain joins TRBV5-8 to TRBJ2-5; D not resolved. The germline gives CDR1 SGHTS, CDR2 YDEGEE. Trimming removed 5 bases at V and 5 bases at J, with 7 bases between. The CDR3 extends over 11 amino acids. The full variable domain, rest sourced from reference TRBV5-8 and TRBJ2-5, is EAGVTQSPTHLIKTRGQQATLRCSPISGHTSVYWYQQALGLGLQFLLWYDEGEERNRGNFPPRFSGRQFPNYSSELNVNALELEDSALYLCASSQLETQYFGPGTRLLVL.

This clone was detected a few times. The CDR3 nucleotides read TGTGCCATCCATGGGACAGGGAGAGAAGAGCAGTACTTC. Residues: CAIHGTGREEQYF. The chain employs TRBV10-3 and TRBJ2-7; 9 bases agree with TRBD1. The germline V gene has CDR1 ENHRY and CDR2 SYGVKD. This CDR3 comprises 13 residues. The V segment lost 8 bases and the J segment 7 bases; nucleotides outside the gene matches: 9.

The V gene is TRBV5-1, the J gene TRBJ1-3; D may be TRBD1 (6 bases). This CDR3 contains 16 residues. V lost 4 bases and J lost 0, with 14 bases in between. Germline V gene sequence: CDR1 SGHRS, CDR2 YFSETQ. CDR3 sequence: CASSDPGQASGNTIYF. The CDR3 DNA reads as TGCGCCAGCAGCGACCCGGGACAAGCCTCTGGAAACACCATATATTTT.

This clone was found a few times. This chain joins TRBV28 and TRBJ2-7, with D uncertain. The CDR3 has 14 residues. The germline CDR1 and CDR2 sequences are MDHEN and SYDVKM. V lost 10 bases and J lost 2, with 18 bases in between. In DNA form, the CDR3 reads TGTGCCACCAACGGTGGGCCTTCGGCCTACGAGCAGTACTTC. Translated: CATNGGPSAYEQYF.

This clone was seen a handful of times. Other nucleotide sequences from this sample produce the same CDR3. V usage is TRBV7-9 and J usage is TRBJ2-7; the match to TRBD1 covers 8 bases. The CDR3 extends over 16 amino acids. V was pared by 0 bases and J by 0 bases, with 4 bases of the junction left unmatched. The germline V gene has CDR1 SEHNR and CDR2 FQNEAQ (reference sequence). CDR3 loop: CASSLAQGAGSYEQYF. CDR3 nucleotide sequence: TGTGCCAGCAGCTTAGCGCAGGGGGCGGGCTCCTACGAGCAGTACTTC.

Points on this clone: This same CDR3 is encoded by further DNA sequences in the sample. The gene calls are TRBV5-1 and TRBJ2-5, with 13 bases identical to TRBD2. Germline-derived CDR1 and CDR2 are SGHRS and YFSETQ. The V segment lost 4 bases and the J segment 3 bases; nucleotides outside the gene matches: 3. The CDR3 consists of 15 residues. The CDR3 DNA reads TGCGCCAGCAGCCCCGGGACTAGCGGGGAAGAGACCCAGTACTTC. It yields the protein CASSPGTSGEETQYF.

V usage is TRBV19 and J usage is TRBJ1-2; D might be TRBD1 (5 bases). Trimming took off 3 bases at V and 5 bases at J, with 10 bases between the two ends. CDR1 and CDR2 (germline): LNHDA, SQIVND (reference sequence). The CDR3 loop spans 13 amino acids. As DNA, the CDR3 is TGTGCCAGTAGTATGGACAAAAGATATGGCTACACCTTC. Amino acid sequence: CASSMDKRYGYTF.

This sequence joins TRBV7-3 and TRBJ2-1; D may be TRBD2 (7 bases). This CDR3 comprises 16 residues. Deletions cut 4 bases from V and 7 bases from J, with 20 bases between. Germline CDR1 SGHTA, CDR2 FQGTGA. The CDR3 reads CASSSTGGASRNEQFF. In DNA, the CDR3 is TGTGCCAGCAGCTCAACTGGGGGGGCAAGCAGAAATGAGCAGTTCTTC.

This clone occurred a few times. The J gene is TRBJ2-7, the V gene TRBV28; 9 positions agree with TRBD2. This CDR3 is 14 amino acids long. Germline V gives CDR1 MDHEN, CDR2 SYDVKM. Germline trimming cut 5 bases from V and 2 bases from J; bases unmatched to any gene: 4. The CDR3 is CASSPGTSPYEQYF. For the CDR3, the DNA is TGTGCCAGCAGTCCCGGGACTAGCCCCTACGAGCAGTACTTC.

The CDR3 loop reads CASSPQGFDEQFF. The CDR3 DNA follows: TGTGCCAGCAGCCCACAGGGTTTCGATGAGCAGTTCTTC. V and J are TRBV13 and TRBJ2-1; a possible D gene is TRBD1 (6 bases). CDR1 is PRHDT and CDR2 is FYEKMQ in the germline V gene (reference sequence). V shed 5 bases and J shed 8 bases, with 13 bases lying between them. This CDR3 is 13 amino acids long.

This clone was seen more than once but under ten times. The chain joins TRBV5-1 to TRBJ2-7; D possibly matches TRBD1 or TRBD2 (5 bases each). CDR1 is SGHRS, CDR2 YFSETQ, per germline. The CDR3 extends over 13 amino acids. The V and J ends lost 4 bases and 2 bases respectively, with 10 bases between them. The CDR3 DNA sequence: TGCGCCAGCAGCGGGGGTGCTACCTACGAGCAGTACTTC. Its translation: CASSGGATYEQYF.

V gene TRBV30 combines with J gene TRBJ2-1; 7 bases line up with TRBD2. From germline, CDR1 is GTSNPN and CDR2 SVGIG (reference sequence). The CDR3 extends over 13 amino acids. Germline trimming cut 0 bases from V and 8 bases from J; bases unmatched to any gene: 4. CDR3 in amino acids: CAWSVVGGDEQFF. The CDR3 bases are TGTGCCTGGAGTGTAGTGGGGGGGGATGAGCAGTTCTTC.

Only a few counts were recorded for this clone. The genes are TRBV5-1 and TRBJ1-2; D is unresolved. The CDR3 totals 13 residues. Trimming took 2 bases from V and 2 from J, leaving 7 bases between them. Germline V lookup: CDR1 SGHRS, CDR2 YFSETQ. The CDR3 loop reads CASSFGRNYGYTF. The CDR3 coding sequence is TGCGCCAGCAGCTTTGGACGGAACTATGGCTACACCTTC.

V and J are TRBV30 and TRBJ2-1, with TRBD2 matching 8 bases. V gave up 6 bases and J gave up 6 bases; unmatched junction bases: 13. CDR1 is GTSNPN, CDR2 SVGIG, per germline (reference sequence). This CDR3 is 15 amino acids long. CDR3 protein: CACGLWAGGLNEQFF. DNA of the CDR3: TGTGCCTGTGGACTTTGGGCGGGGGGACTCAATGAGCAGTTCTTC.

This clone was seen more than once but under ten times. The chain combines TRBV18 with TRBJ2-5; 7 bases are a match to TRBD2. The CDR3 is 13 amino acids. CDR1 and CDR2 from the germline V gene are KGHSH and LQKENI. V was pared by 4 bases and J by 7 bases, with 6 bases of the junction left unmatched. The CDR3: CASSRSREATQYF. As DNA, the CDR3 is TGTGCCAGCTCACGATCCCGGGAGGCGACCCAGTACTTC.

The chain recombines TRBV10-3 with TRBJ2-7; 8 bases match TRBD1. This CDR3 region has 12 residues. The V gene end was trimmed by 5 bases and the J gene end by 4 bases; junction bases not matched to a gene: 1. Germline V gene data show CDR1 as ENHRY and CDR2 as SYGVKD. The CDR3 protein is CAISTGGYEQYF. In DNA, the CDR3 is TGTGCCATCAGTACAGGGGGATACGAGCAGTACTTC.

This clone was found a few times. At the DNA level, this CDR3 is encoded by other sequences in the same sample as well. This chain uses TRBV5-6 with TRBJ2-5; D uncertain. The germline CDR1 and CDR2 sequences are SGHDT and YYEEEE. Trimming cost V 0 bases and J 5 bases, with 8 bases left between them. The CDR3 is made up of 13 amino acids. The DNA of the CDR3 is TGTGCCAGCAGCTTGGGGTCGTGGGAGACCCAGTACTTC. Protein sequence: CASSLGSWETQYF.

The chain couples TRBV18 to TRBJ1-3; no reliable D call. Germline lookup yields CDR1 KGHSH and CDR2 LQKENI. Trimming pared 6 bases from V and 1 base from J, leaving 13 bases between. This CDR3 contains 15 residues. Written as DNA, the CDR3 is TGTGCCAGCTCGCCCTCGACTTTATCTGGAAACACCATATATTTT. Its protein is CASSPSTLSGNTIYF.

This clone was seen only a few times. The chain has TRBV9 and TRBJ2-1, with 10 bases identical to TRBD2. V was pared by 0 bases and J by 8 bases, with 8 bases of the junction left unmatched. Germline V lookup: CDR1 SGDLS, CDR2 YYNGEE. The CDR3 is 16 amino acids. This chain's CDR3 is CASSVDIAGGAHEQFF. The CDR3 nucleotides are TGTGCCAGCAGCGTAGATATAGCGGGGGGTGCGCATGAGCAGTTCTTC.